This TCR beta chain derives from a study of OX40 agonist ivuxolimab in advanced cancers. Whole-study findings and limits: Compared with others, partial responders at 0.1-3.0 mg/kg displayed clonal expansion among the lowest.

Measured with immunoSEQ multiplex PCR; TCRdb has only the in-frame clones, and not every one. The data hold around 40,000 clones, with about nine tenths observed a single time. This CDR3 is 17 amino acids long. Germline values: CDR1 SGHRS, CDR2 YFSETQ. Trimming stripped 0 bases from V and 3 bases from J, with 18 bases between. As for this clone: What it binds is unknown.

This clonotype was sampled from an adult with an advanced solid tumor such as melanoma, head and neck, liver or kidney cancer. The J gene is TRBJ1-2, the V gene TRBV5-1; the D gene is possibly TRBD1 (6 bases). Here the sequenced sample was CD4+ or CD8+ T cells sorted from blood, taken in a trial of the OX40 agonist ivuxolimab. CDR3 DNA: TGCGCCAGCAGCTTGGGCGTAGACAGGTTAAGTCACTATGGCTACACCTTC. Translating gives CASSLGVDRLSHYGYTF.